The next 32 T cell receptor beta chains were all read from a single sample in a study of radiotherapy plus CTLA-4 blockade in lung cancer (dated by TCRdb to the late 2010s). The library relied on the immunoSEQ multiplex PCR assay. TCRdb provides this immuneACCESS table in a form limited to in-frame rearrangements. Some clones are lacking; in checked studies, under half of them reflect an unresolved V gene, and why the rest are absent is not known. This sample comprises 40,000 to 45,000 clones, roughly two thirds of them detected only once. The top ten hold roughly a quarter of the sample. This specimen consisted of peripheral blood, obtained from a patient treated with radiotherapy plus ipilimumab. The receptors were sampled from a human donor with non-small cell lung cancer who had a partial response to radiotherapy plus ipilimumab.

The V gene is TRBV6-1, the J gene TRBJ1-2, with D hard to call. Germline V gives CDR1 MNHNS, CDR2 SASEGT. The CDR3 totals 14 residues. The germline V and J ends were trimmed by 7 bases and 0 bases, with 12 bases remaining between them. The CDR3 DNA reads as TGTGCCAGCATTGAGTTCGGGACTAACTATGGCTACACCTTC. The encoded protein is CASIEFGTNYGYTF.

Details on this clone: The sample contains more than one DNA sequence encoding this CDR3. This sequence joins TRBV5-1 and TRBJ1-2; D is unresolved. CDR1 and CDR2 from the germline V gene are SGHRS and YFSETQ. Trimming cost V 3 bases and J 4 bases, with 10 bases left between them. This CDR3 contains 13 residues. CDR3: CASSYQTGYGYTF. The DNA for the CDR3 is TGCGCCAGCAGCTACCAAACCGGCTATGGCTACACCTTC.

V gene TRBV7-2 combines with J gene TRBJ2-3; D ambiguous. Trimming cost V 0 bases and J 5 bases, with 3 bases left between them. The CDR3 has 12 residues. Germline V gene data show CDR1 as SGHTA and CDR2 as FQGNSA. The CDR3 nucleotides are TGTGCCAGCAGCTTAGCGCGAGATACGCAGTATTTT. Translation gives CASSLARDTQYF.

This clone was seen more than once but under ten times. This specimen includes other DNA sequences encoding the same CDR3. The rearrangement links TRBV5-5 to TRBJ2-2; the D gene is possibly TRBD2 (6 bases). This CDR3 spans 14 amino acids. The V end was cut by 0 bases, the J end by 5 bases, with 8 bases between. Per the germline V gene, CDR1 is SGHKS and CDR2 is YYEKEE (reference sequence). CDR3 in amino acids: CASSLVAGTGELFF. CDR3 DNA: TGTGCCAGCAGCTTGGTGGCGGGGACCGGGGAGCTGTTTTTT.

V usage is TRBV6-5 and J usage is TRBJ2-7; TRBD2 matches at 7 bases. With V trimmed by 5 bases and J by 0 bases, 1 base remained unmatched. Germline CDR1 MNHEY, CDR2 SVGAGI. This CDR3 comprises 13 residues. For the CDR3, the DNA is TGTGCCAGCAGTCGGACTAGCTCCTACGAGCAGTACTTC. Translated: CASSRTSSYEQYF.

This rearrangement joins TRBV6-5 to TRBJ2-7; D call uncertain. Germline V lookup: CDR1 MNHEY, CDR2 SVGAGI. Deletions cut 6 bases from V and 5 bases from J, with 14 bases between. CDR3 length: 13 residues. The CDR3 bases are TGTGCCAGCAGGCTAGGTGCTCGTCACGAGCAGTACTTC. It is translated as CASRLGARHEQYF.

The CDR3 bases are TGTGCCAGCAGTGAAGGAGGGACCCAGTACTTC. Its protein is CASSEGGTQYF. This chain connects TRBV2 to TRBJ2-5, with D uncertain. Trimming took off 1 base at V and 7 bases at J, with 4 bases between the two ends. The CDR3 extends over 11 amino acids. The V gene's germline CDR1 is SNHLY and CDR2 FYNNEI. The full variable domain, rest sourced from reference TRBV2 and TRBJ2-5, is EPEVTQTPSHQVTQMGQEVILRCVPISNHLYFYWYRQILGQKVEFLVSFYNNEISEKSEIFDDQFSVERPDGSNFTLKIRSTKLEDSAMYFCASSEGGTQYFGPGTRLLVL.

The chain links TRBV11-3 to TRBJ1-1; 7 positions agree with TRBD1. This CDR3 comprises 13 residues. Trimming cost V 8 bases and J 4 bases; bases outside gene matches: 7. Germline-derived CDR1 and CDR2 are SGHNT and YENEEA. The CDR3 DNA reads TGTGCCAGCGCGACAGGGCCTGGCACTGAAGCTTTCTTT. This sequence encodes CASATGPGTEAFF.

CDR3 protein: CASSGEEAYGYTF. The CDR3 DNA sequence: TGTGCCAGCAGTGGAGAAGAAGCCTATGGCTACACCTTC. V usage is TRBV2 and J usage is TRBJ1-2; D not resolved. Trimming left V 4 bases short and J 4 bases short, with 10 bases between. The CDR3 consists of 13 residues. CDR1 and CDR2 (germline): SNHLY, FYNNEI.

In this sample, this clone turned up a few times. The rearrangement links TRBV4-2 to TRBJ1-2; 10 nucleotides agree with TRBD1. The V and J ends lost 2 bases and 8 bases, in that order; junction bases with no gene match: 8. Germline loops: CDR1 LGHNA, CDR2 YNFKEQ. The CDR3 runs to 15 residues. CDR3 sequence: CASSQRDPGQGGYTF. CDR3 in DNA: TGTGCCAGCAGCCAACGAGACCCGGGACAGGGGGGCTACACCTTC.

The rearrangement joins TRBV29-1 to TRBJ1-4, with a possible D match to TRBD1 (6 bases). This CDR3 is 13 amino acids long. V lost 7 bases to trimming and J lost 7 bases, with 16 bases between them. Germline V gene lookup returns CDR1 SQVTM and CDR2 ANQGSEA. The CDR3 DNA follows: TGCAGCGCACAGGGCTCGGGAAGTGAAAAACTGTTTTTT. This translates into CSAQGSGSEKLFF.

This chain joins TRBV13 and TRBJ2-5; tentatively, D is TRBD1 (5 bases). Trimming left V 5 bases short and J 2 bases short, with 21 bases between. Germline assignment: CDR1 PRHDT and CDR2 FYEKMQ (reference sequence). The CDR3 is 17 amino acids. The CDR3 loop is CASSRFYLGDSQETQYF. The CDR3, as DNA: TGTGCCAGCAGCCGTTTCTACCTAGGGGATTCGCAAGAGACCCAGTACTTC. The full variable domain, completed using reference TRBV13 and TRBJ2-5, is AAGVIQSPRHLIKEKRETATLKCYPIPRHDTVYWYQQGPGQDPQFLISFYEKMQSDKGSIPDRFSAQQFSDYHSELNMSSLELGDSALYFCASSRFYLGDSQETQYFGPGTRLLVL.

This chain joins TRBV10-1 and TRBJ2-1; 13 positions agree with TRBD2. Germline assignment: CDR1 WNHNN and CDR2 SYGVQD (reference sequence). The V and J ends lost 6 bases and 0 bases, in that order; junction bases with no gene match: 8. The CDR3 has 18 amino acids. DNA of the CDR3: TGCGCCAGCAGCCCTGGACTAGCGGGAGAAGGCTCCTACAATGAGCAGTTCTTC. Translated, it gives CASSPGLAGEGSYNEQFF.

This clone was found a few times. The rearrangement joins TRBV6-5 to TRBJ1-2; 9 bases fit TRBD1. The germline V gene encodes CDR1 MNHEY and CDR2 SVGAGI. J was trimmed by 6 bases and V by 5 bases; bases with no gene match: 10. The CDR3 extends over 15 amino acids. The chain's CDR3 is CASSGLGTGPHGYTF. The CDR3 bases are TGTGCCAGCAGTGGACTCGGGACAGGGCCTCATGGCTACACCTTC.

CDR3 protein: CASSVSPGGNTEAFF. CDR3 bases: TGTGCCAGCAGCGTCTCTCCCGGGGGGAACACTGAAGCTTTCTTT. The chain links TRBV9 to TRBJ1-1; TRBD1 might be the D (5 bases). Germline V CDR1 and CDR2: SGDLS, YYNGEE. This CDR3 spans 15 amino acids. V was shortened by 2 bases and J by 1 base, with 12 bases between the two germline ends.

The J gene is TRBJ2-3, the V gene TRBV27, with D possibly matching TRBD1 (5 bases). CDR1 is MNHEY and CDR2 is SMNVEV in the germline V gene (reference sequence). Trimming cost V 5 bases and J 0 bases, with 15 bases left between them. The CDR3 is made up of 16 amino acids. The CDR3 bases are TGTGCCAGCAGTACACAGGAGATACTAAGCACAGATACGCAGTATTTT. This translates into CASSTQEILSTDTQYF.

This clone turned up a few times. The chain has TRBV13 and TRBJ2-3; weak D call: TRBD1 (5 bases). The CDR3 loop spans 19 amino acids. Germline V CDR1 and CDR2: PRHDT, FYEKMQ (reference sequence). Trimming removed 1 base at V and 1 base at J, with 21 bases between. The CDR3 DNA reads as TGTGCCAGCAGCTTAGTACCCTTGGGGCTAAACGATGGCACAGATACGCAGTATTTT. The encoded protein is CASSLVPLGLNDGTDTQYF.

This clone was seen a single time. The J gene is TRBJ2-1, the V gene TRBV5-6, with 7 bases fitting TRBD2. CDR3 length: 14 residues. J was trimmed by 0 bases and V by 9 bases; bases with no gene match: 6. CDR1 and CDR2 (germline): SGHDT, YYEEEE. The CDR3 DNA is TGTGCCACCGGCGGGACTAACTCCTACAATGAGCAGTTCTTC. This sequence encodes CATGGTNSYNEQFF.

CDR3 nucleotides: TGCAGCGTTGGGGGGGTCAGAAACTATGGCTACACCTTC. This encodes CSVGGVRNYGYTF. The genes are TRBV29-1 and TRBJ1-2, with TRBD1 as a possible D gene (5 bases). V was pared by 4 bases and J by 2 bases, with 11 bases between. CDR1 and CDR2 from the germline V gene are SQVTM and ANQGSEA. The CDR3 is 13 amino acids.

This clone was counted a single time. The rearrangement links TRBV2 to TRBJ1-1; a possible D gene is TRBD1 (6 bases). Germline V CDR1 and CDR2: SNHLY, FYNNEI. CDR3 length: 14 amino acids. V was trimmed by 6 bases and J by 10 bases, leaving 21 bases between them. The CDR3 reads CASSKNRDPEGAFF. CDR3 bases: TGTGCCAGCAGCAAAAACAGGGACCCCGAGGGAGCTTTCTTT.

The V call is TRBV2, the J call TRBJ2-7; 13 bases match TRBD2. This CDR3 is 14 amino acids long. Germline V CDR1 and CDR2: SNHLY, FYNNEI. With V trimmed by 10 bases and J by 4 bases, 7 bases remained unmatched. The CDR3 sequence: CATRTSGSKYEQYF. CDR3 coding DNA: TGTGCCACAAGGACTAGCGGGAGTAAGTACGAGCAGTACTTC.

This chain joins TRBV29-1 and TRBJ2-5; 7 bases are a match to TRBD2. J lost 4 bases, V lost 8 bases, and 13 bases had no gene match. This CDR3 region has 14 residues. Germline-derived CDR1 and CDR2 are SQVTM and ANQGSEA. The CDR3 region is CSLMGGEGGETQYF. CDR3 DNA: TGCAGCCTGATGGGGGGGGAGGGTGGAGAGACCCAGTACTTC.

The rearrangement links TRBV9 to TRBJ2-7, with TRBD2 matching 11 bases. Germline V gives CDR1 SGDLS, CDR2 YYNGEE. This CDR3 spans 14 amino acids. V lost 2 bases to trimming and J lost 3 bases; unmatched junction nucleotides: 1. The CDR3 reads CASSVGTSGYEQYF. The CDR3 DNA reads TGTGCCAGCAGCGTCGGGACTAGCGGCTACGAGCAGTACTTC.

The rearrangement joins TRBV21-1 to TRBJ2-7; TRBD2, the table's D call, was not compared with the DNA. TRBV21-1 is reported as a pseudogene. The length of the CDR3 is 14 residues. CDR3 protein: CASSPRGPSYEQYF. In DNA form, the CDR3 reads TGTGCCAGCAGTCCTCGCGGGCCCTCCTACGAGCAGTACTTC.

V is TRBV11-2 and J is TRBJ2-1; 10 bases fit TRBD1. Germline trimming cut 5 bases from V and 0 bases from J; bases unmatched to any gene: 4. Per the germline V gene, CDR1 is SGHAT and CDR2 is FQNNGV. This CDR3 has 16 amino acids. CDR3 in amino acids: CASSPRDRGSYNEQFF. The CDR3 DNA reads TGTGCCAGCAGCCCGAGGGACAGGGGCTCCTACAATGAGCAGTTCTTC.

V and J are TRBV5-1 and TRBJ2-1; TRBD2 aligns across 7 bases. The J segment lost 4 bases and the V segment lost 7 bases, leaving 5 bases of the junction unmatched. Looked up from germline, CDR1 is SGHRS and CDR2 is YFSETQ. CDR3 length: 13 residues. This chain's CDR3 is CASGRVAYNEQFF. Here the CDR3 DNA reads TGCGCCAGCGGGAGGGTTGCTTACAATGAGCAGTTCTTC.

J is TRBJ1-1 and V is TRBV27; tentatively, D is TRBD1 (5 bases). The CDR3 consists of 14 residues. V gave up 2 bases and J gave up 4 bases, with 11 bases separating them. From germline, CDR1 is MNHEY and CDR2 SMNVEV (reference sequence). The CDR3 region is CASSLRRASTEAFF. CDR3 nucleotide sequence: TGTGCCAGCAGTTTACGCAGGGCCTCCACTGAAGCTTTCTTT.

The rearrangement links TRBV6-9 to TRBJ2-7, with 9 bases that match TRBD1. Germline V gene lookup returns CDR1 MNHGY and CDR2 SVAAGI. J gave up 7 bases and V 8 bases, and 6 bases lay outside the gene matches. This CDR3 comprises 12 residues. CDR3 sequence reads: CASGTGWSEQYF. The CDR3 bases are TGTGCCAGCGGGACAGGGTGGTCAGAGCAGTACTTC.

This clone was recorded a few times. The CDR3 DNA is TGCGCCAGCGGGTCAGATGCGCCCGGGGAAAAACTGTTTTTT. Amino acid sequence: CASGSDAPGEKLFF. The V and J genes are TRBV10-2 and TRBJ1-4; no clear D gene. V gave up 8 bases and J gave up 8 bases, with 18 bases separating them. CDR3 length: 14 residues. Germline CDR1 WSHSY, CDR2 SAAADI.

This clone occurred a few times. The rearrangement uses TRBV4-2 and TRBJ2-1, with 11 bases fitting TRBD2. This CDR3 has 15 residues. CDR1 is LGHNA and CDR2 is YNFKEQ in the germline V gene. The V segment lost 1 base and the J segment 4 bases; nucleotides outside the gene matches: 0. The CDR3 coding sequence is TGTGCCAGCAGCCAAGGACTAGCGGGGTACAATGAGCAGTTCTTC. As protein: CASSQGLAGYNEQFF.

The genes are TRBV7-2 and TRBJ1-2, with 9 positions matching TRBD1. Germline V CDR1 and CDR2: SGHTA, FQGNSA. V was pared by 4 bases and J by 10 bases, with 7 bases of the junction left unmatched. This CDR3 is built from 13 residues. For the CDR3, the DNA is TGTGCCAGCAGCTGGGACAGGGTTCGCGCCTACACCTTC. This translates into CASSWDRVRAYTF.

The chain employs TRBV4-3 and TRBJ2-5, with 7 bases aligning to TRBD2. CDR1 LGHNA and CDR2 YSLEER come from the germline V gene. This CDR3 is 16 amino acids long. J was trimmed by 5 bases and V by 4 bases; bases with no gene match: 13. The CDR3 DNA reads TGCGCCAGCAGCCTTACCTGGCGGGGGAGGACGGAGACCCAGTACTTC. Residues: CASSLTWRGRTETQYF.